These 30 T cell receptor beta chains came from one sample sequenced in a study of CD4 T cells in relation to SARS-CoV-2 and coronaviruses. Clones were read by immunoSEQ multiplex PCR, and TCRdb kept only the in-frame ones, dropping some. The sample contains 15,000 to 25,000 clones, 77% of which appear only once. The unexposed donors gave CD4+ T cells in about 2011-2018, prior to COVID-19. Isolation of CD4+ T cells took place after approximately eleven days in culture. The antigens of these receptors remain unknown. Material for sequencing was CD4+ T cells from PBMCs, cultured in vitro. The receptors were gathered from a human donor in good health.

The chain is built from TRBV27 and TRBJ2-7; D remains unclear. The CDR3 covers 19 residues. Germline assignment: CDR1 MNHEY and CDR2 SMNVEV (reference sequence). The V end was cut by 3 bases, the J end by 3 bases, with 27 bases between. CDR3 DNA sequence: TGTGCCAGCAGTTTTCTAACCCAACGGATTGGGCTAGGAATCTACGAGCAGTACTTC. This gives the protein CASSFLTQRIGLGIYEQYF.

The chain carries TRBV10-3 and TRBJ1-5, with a tentative D call TRBD1 (6 bases). This CDR3 contains 17 residues. The V gene lost 8 bases and the J gene lost 4 bases, with 24 bases spanning the gap. CDR1 ENHRY and CDR2 SYGVKD come from the germline V gene. CDR3 coding DNA: TGTGCCATCTCTACTGACCTTCTCGACAGGCAGAATCAGCCCCAGCATTTT. It is translated as CAISTDLLDRQNQPQHF.

The chain joins TRBV12-3 or TRBV12-4 to TRBJ1-4; D call uncertain. The length of the CDR3 is 13 residues. V was clipped by 7 bases and J by 0 bases, with 6 bases between them. The CDR3 DNA sequence: TGTGCCAGCAATGGTGCAACTAATGAAAAACTGTTTTTT. As protein: CASNGATNEKLFF.

The rearrangement joins TRBV10-3 to TRBJ1-5; 7 nucleotides align to TRBD1. Unmatched junction bases numbered 5, after V lost 6 bases and J lost 3 bases. This CDR3 is built from 14 residues. The germline gives CDR1 ENHRY, CDR2 SYGVKD. The CDR3: CAISGGQFNQPQHF. DNA of the CDR3: TGTGCCATCAGCGGGGGACAGTTCAATCAGCCCCAGCATTTT.

J is TRBJ1-3 and V is TRBV6-1, with D tentatively TRBD1 (5 bases). Germline CDR1 MNHNS, CDR2 SASEGT. This CDR3 has 14 amino acids. Trimming removed 7 bases from V and 8 bases from J, with 18 bases in between. The CDR3, as DNA: TGTGCCAGCACCGGTTTTGGGGTGGGGCACACCATATATTTT. Its protein product is CASTGFGVGHTIYF.

The chain links TRBV18 to TRBJ1-1, with 9 positions matching TRBD1. Germline assignment: CDR1 KGHSH and CDR2 LQKENI. The V segment lost 6 bases and the J segment 4 bases; nucleotides outside the gene matches: 6. The CDR3 totals 14 residues. CDR3 sequence (DNA): TGTGCCAGCTCGTCAGGGACAGGGCCCACTGAAGCTTTCTTT. As protein: CASSSGTGPTEAFF.

The V and J genes are TRBV30 and TRBJ2-7, with unresolved D. This CDR3 region has 13 residues. V shed 4 bases and J shed 6 bases, with 16 bases lying between them. CDR1 is GTSNPN and CDR2 is SVGIG in the germline V gene (reference sequence). CDR3 in DNA: TGTGCCTGGAAGCCCGCCCCCTGGGGCGAGCAGTACTTC. As protein: CAWKPAPWGEQYF.

The genes are TRBV19 and TRBJ2-7; TRBD2 matches at 11 bases. Germline values: CDR1 LNHDA, CDR2 SQIVND (reference sequence). CDR3 length: 15 residues. V lost 6 bases and J lost 5; bases outside the gene matches: 9. CDR3 region: CASRDPGTSGNEQYF. Here the CDR3 DNA reads TGTGCCAGTAGGGACCCCGGGACTAGCGGTAACGAGCAGTACTTC.

CDR3 sequence reads: CASSQVQGTGELFF. In DNA form, the CDR3 reads TGCGCCAGCAGCCAAGTACAGGGCACCGGGGAGCTGTTTTTT. The V gene is TRBV5-1, the J gene TRBJ2-2, with D perhaps matching TRBD1 (6 bases). V was pared by 4 bases and J by 4 bases, with 11 bases between. The CDR3 runs 14 residues. Germline CDR1 is SGHRS and CDR2 is YFSETQ.

This clone was recorded a few times. For the CDR3, the DNA is TGTGCCACCATTGAAAGGACAGGCGGAGAGCAGTACTTC. Translated: CATIERTGGEQYF. This chain uses TRBV2 with TRBJ2-7, with 7 positions matching TRBD1. CDR1 and CDR2 (germline): SNHLY, FYNNEI. The CDR3 is 13 residues long. With 10 bases clipped from V and 7 bases from J, the junction kept 13 bases outside the gene matches.

The chain combines TRBV19 with TRBJ1-2, with TRBD1 as a possible D gene (5 bases). The germline V and J ends were trimmed by 0 bases and 8 bases, with 13 bases remaining between them. The CDR3 sequence is 14 residues long. Germline V gene lookup returns CDR1 LNHDA and CDR2 SQIVND (reference sequence). The CDR3 nucleotides are TGTGCCAGTAGTATAGATGGAGGGGCGCGAGGCTACACCTTC. This sequence encodes CASSIDGGARGYTF.

The V and J genes are TRBV12-5 and TRBJ2-6; D gene uncertain. Germline lookup yields CDR1 LGHNT and CDR2 FRNRAP. V was shortened by 5 bases and J by 0 bases, with 5 bases between the two germline ends. This CDR3 contains 14 residues. This chain's CDR3 is CASGQSSGANVLTF. CDR3 nucleotide sequence: TGTGCTAGTGGTCAGAGCTCTGGGGCCAACGTCCTGACTTTC.

The chain uses TRBV5-1 and TRBJ1-1; 9 bases line up with TRBD1. Losses at the gene ends were 0 bases for V and 6 bases for J; bases not matched to a gene: 3. CDR1 and CDR2 from the germline V gene are SGHRS and YFSETQ. This CDR3 is 14 amino acids long. The DNA for the CDR3 is TGCGCCAGCAGCTTGGGACAGGGGGTCTCTGAAGCTTTCTTT. This gives the protein CASSLGQGVSEAFF.

The chain employs TRBV6-2 or TRBV6-3 and TRBJ2-7, with 12 bases fitting TRBD2. V lost 2 bases and J lost 12; bases outside the gene matches: 8. This CDR3 spans 14 amino acids. Germline V CDR1 and CDR2: MNHEY, SVGEGT. CDR3 coding DNA: TGTGCCAGCAGTTACACCCCTCGGACTAGCGGGGTGTACTTC. This translates into CASSYTPRTSGVYF.

The gene calls are TRBV5-4 and TRBJ2-7; no definite D call. Between the trimmed V and J ends, which lost 3 bases and 2 bases, there was a span of 12 bases. The CDR3 runs 14 residues. The germline gives CDR1 SGHNT, CDR2 YYREEE (reference sequence). This CDR3 is CASSSGPGAYEQYF. The CDR3 DNA reads as TGTGCCAGCAGCTCCGGACCGGGCGCCTACGAGCAGTACTTC.

V usage is TRBV5-1 and J usage is TRBJ2-5; 12 nucleotides align to TRBD1. The CDR3 is 18 amino acids. In germline, CDR1 is SGHRS, CDR2 YFSETQ. Trimming cost V 6 bases and J 2 bases; bases outside gene matches: 14. In DNA form, the CDR3 reads TGCGCCAGCACCCTGGGGACAGGGGGCGGAGGAGAGCAAGAGACCCAGTACTTC. Encoded protein: CASTLGTGGGGEQETQYF.

The gene calls are TRBV27 and TRBJ2-7; the D call may be TRBD1 or TRBD2 (5 bases each). Trimming removed 0 bases from V and 3 bases from J, with 12 bases in between. The CDR3 contains 15 residues. Germline loops: CDR1 MNHEY, CDR2 SMNVEV (reference sequence). CDR3 protein: CASSLSGVLNYEQYF. For the CDR3, the DNA is TGTGCCAGCAGTTTATCGGGGGTCCTAAACTACGAGCAGTACTTC.

The chain combines TRBV9 with TRBJ2-2; D is perhaps TRBD1 or TRBD2 (5 bases each). Trimming took off 1 base at V and 6 bases at J, with 13 bases between the two ends. The germline gives CDR1 SGDLS, CDR2 YYNGEE. There are 15 residues in the CDR3. DNA for the CDR3: TGTGCCAGCAGCGTAAGTGCGGTGGGGGCCGGGGAGCTGTTTTTT. Translation gives CASSVSAVGAGELFF.

This chain joins TRBV6-4 and TRBJ1-1; possible D gene TRBD1, 5 bases. The CDR3 loop spans 15 amino acids. The germline gives CDR1 MRHNA, CDR2 SNTAGT. The V gene lost 0 bases and the J gene lost 5 bases, with 13 bases spanning the gap. Written as DNA, the CDR3 is TGTGCCAGCAGTGACTCAGCAGCCTCAGGGACTGAAGCTTTCTTT. Translating gives CASSDSAASGTEAFF.

The chain joins TRBV5-1 to TRBJ1-3; TRBD1 matches at 7 bases. Germline assignment: CDR1 SGHRS and CDR2 YFSETQ. Trimming at V came to 0 bases and at J to 3 bases, leaving 9 bases not matched to a gene. The CDR3 length is 17 residues. This CDR3 is CASSLGQTGIGGNTIYF. For the CDR3, the DNA is TGCGCCAGCAGCTTGGGCCAGACAGGGATCGGTGGAAACACCATATATTTT.

This chain joins TRBV6-2 or TRBV6-3 and TRBJ2-1; weak D call: TRBD1 (5 bases). This CDR3 has 12 residues. CDR1 and CDR2 (germline): MNHEY, SVGEGT. The germline V and J ends were trimmed by 6 bases and 9 bases, with 12 bases remaining between them. CDR3 residues: CASSSRAVEQFF. Written as DNA, the CDR3 is TGTGCCAGCAGCTCCAGGGCCGTTGAGCAGTTCTTC.

The rearrangement links TRBV10-1 to TRBJ2-1; D gene unclear. Deletions cut 8 bases from V and 3 bases from J, with 11 bases between. The CDR3 totals 13 residues. Germline V gene lookup returns CDR1 WNHNN and CDR2 SYGVQD (reference sequence). For the CDR3, the DNA is TGCGCCAGCGCTGAATCCCGCTACAATGAGCAGTTCTTC. It encodes CASAESRYNEQFF.

The rearrangement uses TRBV5-1 and TRBJ2-2; 11 bases match TRBD2. Trimming took 1 base from V and 2 from J; bases not matched to a gene: 13. The CDR3 is made up of 20 amino acids. Germline V gives CDR1 SGHRS, CDR2 YFSETQ. CDR3 sequence: CASSLSRLAGGNGNTGELFF. CDR3 in DNA: TGCGCCAGCAGCTTGAGCCGGCTAGCGGGGGGCAACGGAAACACCGGGGAGCTGTTTTTT. Looking up the rest from reference TRBV5-1 and TRBJ2-2 gives the full variable domain: KAGVTQTPRYLIKTRGQQVTLSCSPISGHRSVSWYQQTPGQGLQFLFEYFSETQRNKGNFPGRFSGRQFSNSRSEMNVSTLELGDSALYLCASSLSRLAGGNGNTGELFFGEGSRLTVL.

V and J are TRBV3-1 (or the pseudogene TRBV3-2) and TRBJ2-7; TRBD2 aligns across 7 bases. With 6 bases clipped from V and 2 bases from J, the junction kept 4 bases outside the gene matches. Germline V CDR1 and CDR2: LGHDT, YNNKEL (reference sequence). CDR3 length: 13 residues. This CDR3 reads CASRASGTYEQYF. CDR3 sequence (DNA): TGTGCCAGCAGAGCTAGCGGAACCTACGAGCAGTACTTC.

The rearrangement uses TRBV28 and TRBJ2-6, with D tentatively TRBD2 (6 bases). Per the germline V gene, CDR1 is MDHEN and CDR2 is SYDVKM. The CDR3 contains 16 residues. V was clipped by 3 bases and J by 0 bases, with 9 bases between them. This CDR3 reads CASSLEGRSGANVLTF. DNA for the CDR3: TGTGCCAGCAGTTTGGAGGGACGCTCTGGGGCCAACGTCCTGACTTTC.

The chain joins TRBV9 to TRBJ2-7; D gene unclear. CDR1 is SGDLS, CDR2 YYNGEE, per germline. The length of the CDR3 is 14 residues. V dropped 0 bases and J dropped 5 bases, with 12 bases sitting between them. CDR3 in amino acids: CASSVDGDFDEQYF. CDR3 sequence (DNA): TGTGCCAGCAGCGTAGATGGGGATTTCGACGAGCAGTACTTC.

This chain joins TRBV6-5 and TRBJ2-2; 8 bases are shared with TRBD2. The CDR3 extends over 15 amino acids. V was clipped by 7 bases and J by 2 bases; unmatched bases: 6. CDR1 MNHEY and CDR2 SVGAGI come from the germline V gene. Written as DNA, the CDR3 is TGTGCCAGCACTACTAGCGGTGTAAACACCGGGGAGCTGTTTTTT. Protein product: CASTTSGVNTGELFF.

This clone was picked up one time. V usage is TRBV5-1 and J usage is TRBJ2-1; TRBD2 matches 12 bases. The J segment lost 8 bases and the V segment lost 4 bases, leaving 13 bases of the junction unmatched. This CDR3 has 17 amino acids. Germline V gives CDR1 SGHRS, CDR2 YFSETQ. CDR3 in DNA: TGCGCCAGCAGCCAAGAACCACTAGCGGGAGGAGTCGATGAGCAGTTCTTC. Its translation is CASSQEPLAGGVDEQFF.

The chain has TRBV4-3 and TRBJ1-1; no clear D gene. V lost 6 bases and J lost 3, with 20 bases in between. The CDR3 has 16 amino acids. Germline V gene lookup returns CDR1 LGHNA and CDR2 YSLEER. CDR3 residues: CASSLFFGELHTEAFF. The CDR3 nucleotides are TGCGCCAGCAGTCTCTTCTTTGGGGAATTACACACTGAAGCTTTCTTT.

The chain carries TRBV27 and TRBJ2-3, with 8 bases fitting TRBD1. J lost 4 bases, V lost 4 bases, and 10 bases had no gene match. The CDR3 runs to 16 residues. CDR1 and CDR2 from the germline V gene are MNHEY and SMNVEV (reference sequence). CDR3 coding DNA: TGTGCCAGCAGTTGGGCGCCAGGCAGGGGGCCAGATACGCAGTATTTT. Protein sequence: CASSWAPGRGPDTQYF.